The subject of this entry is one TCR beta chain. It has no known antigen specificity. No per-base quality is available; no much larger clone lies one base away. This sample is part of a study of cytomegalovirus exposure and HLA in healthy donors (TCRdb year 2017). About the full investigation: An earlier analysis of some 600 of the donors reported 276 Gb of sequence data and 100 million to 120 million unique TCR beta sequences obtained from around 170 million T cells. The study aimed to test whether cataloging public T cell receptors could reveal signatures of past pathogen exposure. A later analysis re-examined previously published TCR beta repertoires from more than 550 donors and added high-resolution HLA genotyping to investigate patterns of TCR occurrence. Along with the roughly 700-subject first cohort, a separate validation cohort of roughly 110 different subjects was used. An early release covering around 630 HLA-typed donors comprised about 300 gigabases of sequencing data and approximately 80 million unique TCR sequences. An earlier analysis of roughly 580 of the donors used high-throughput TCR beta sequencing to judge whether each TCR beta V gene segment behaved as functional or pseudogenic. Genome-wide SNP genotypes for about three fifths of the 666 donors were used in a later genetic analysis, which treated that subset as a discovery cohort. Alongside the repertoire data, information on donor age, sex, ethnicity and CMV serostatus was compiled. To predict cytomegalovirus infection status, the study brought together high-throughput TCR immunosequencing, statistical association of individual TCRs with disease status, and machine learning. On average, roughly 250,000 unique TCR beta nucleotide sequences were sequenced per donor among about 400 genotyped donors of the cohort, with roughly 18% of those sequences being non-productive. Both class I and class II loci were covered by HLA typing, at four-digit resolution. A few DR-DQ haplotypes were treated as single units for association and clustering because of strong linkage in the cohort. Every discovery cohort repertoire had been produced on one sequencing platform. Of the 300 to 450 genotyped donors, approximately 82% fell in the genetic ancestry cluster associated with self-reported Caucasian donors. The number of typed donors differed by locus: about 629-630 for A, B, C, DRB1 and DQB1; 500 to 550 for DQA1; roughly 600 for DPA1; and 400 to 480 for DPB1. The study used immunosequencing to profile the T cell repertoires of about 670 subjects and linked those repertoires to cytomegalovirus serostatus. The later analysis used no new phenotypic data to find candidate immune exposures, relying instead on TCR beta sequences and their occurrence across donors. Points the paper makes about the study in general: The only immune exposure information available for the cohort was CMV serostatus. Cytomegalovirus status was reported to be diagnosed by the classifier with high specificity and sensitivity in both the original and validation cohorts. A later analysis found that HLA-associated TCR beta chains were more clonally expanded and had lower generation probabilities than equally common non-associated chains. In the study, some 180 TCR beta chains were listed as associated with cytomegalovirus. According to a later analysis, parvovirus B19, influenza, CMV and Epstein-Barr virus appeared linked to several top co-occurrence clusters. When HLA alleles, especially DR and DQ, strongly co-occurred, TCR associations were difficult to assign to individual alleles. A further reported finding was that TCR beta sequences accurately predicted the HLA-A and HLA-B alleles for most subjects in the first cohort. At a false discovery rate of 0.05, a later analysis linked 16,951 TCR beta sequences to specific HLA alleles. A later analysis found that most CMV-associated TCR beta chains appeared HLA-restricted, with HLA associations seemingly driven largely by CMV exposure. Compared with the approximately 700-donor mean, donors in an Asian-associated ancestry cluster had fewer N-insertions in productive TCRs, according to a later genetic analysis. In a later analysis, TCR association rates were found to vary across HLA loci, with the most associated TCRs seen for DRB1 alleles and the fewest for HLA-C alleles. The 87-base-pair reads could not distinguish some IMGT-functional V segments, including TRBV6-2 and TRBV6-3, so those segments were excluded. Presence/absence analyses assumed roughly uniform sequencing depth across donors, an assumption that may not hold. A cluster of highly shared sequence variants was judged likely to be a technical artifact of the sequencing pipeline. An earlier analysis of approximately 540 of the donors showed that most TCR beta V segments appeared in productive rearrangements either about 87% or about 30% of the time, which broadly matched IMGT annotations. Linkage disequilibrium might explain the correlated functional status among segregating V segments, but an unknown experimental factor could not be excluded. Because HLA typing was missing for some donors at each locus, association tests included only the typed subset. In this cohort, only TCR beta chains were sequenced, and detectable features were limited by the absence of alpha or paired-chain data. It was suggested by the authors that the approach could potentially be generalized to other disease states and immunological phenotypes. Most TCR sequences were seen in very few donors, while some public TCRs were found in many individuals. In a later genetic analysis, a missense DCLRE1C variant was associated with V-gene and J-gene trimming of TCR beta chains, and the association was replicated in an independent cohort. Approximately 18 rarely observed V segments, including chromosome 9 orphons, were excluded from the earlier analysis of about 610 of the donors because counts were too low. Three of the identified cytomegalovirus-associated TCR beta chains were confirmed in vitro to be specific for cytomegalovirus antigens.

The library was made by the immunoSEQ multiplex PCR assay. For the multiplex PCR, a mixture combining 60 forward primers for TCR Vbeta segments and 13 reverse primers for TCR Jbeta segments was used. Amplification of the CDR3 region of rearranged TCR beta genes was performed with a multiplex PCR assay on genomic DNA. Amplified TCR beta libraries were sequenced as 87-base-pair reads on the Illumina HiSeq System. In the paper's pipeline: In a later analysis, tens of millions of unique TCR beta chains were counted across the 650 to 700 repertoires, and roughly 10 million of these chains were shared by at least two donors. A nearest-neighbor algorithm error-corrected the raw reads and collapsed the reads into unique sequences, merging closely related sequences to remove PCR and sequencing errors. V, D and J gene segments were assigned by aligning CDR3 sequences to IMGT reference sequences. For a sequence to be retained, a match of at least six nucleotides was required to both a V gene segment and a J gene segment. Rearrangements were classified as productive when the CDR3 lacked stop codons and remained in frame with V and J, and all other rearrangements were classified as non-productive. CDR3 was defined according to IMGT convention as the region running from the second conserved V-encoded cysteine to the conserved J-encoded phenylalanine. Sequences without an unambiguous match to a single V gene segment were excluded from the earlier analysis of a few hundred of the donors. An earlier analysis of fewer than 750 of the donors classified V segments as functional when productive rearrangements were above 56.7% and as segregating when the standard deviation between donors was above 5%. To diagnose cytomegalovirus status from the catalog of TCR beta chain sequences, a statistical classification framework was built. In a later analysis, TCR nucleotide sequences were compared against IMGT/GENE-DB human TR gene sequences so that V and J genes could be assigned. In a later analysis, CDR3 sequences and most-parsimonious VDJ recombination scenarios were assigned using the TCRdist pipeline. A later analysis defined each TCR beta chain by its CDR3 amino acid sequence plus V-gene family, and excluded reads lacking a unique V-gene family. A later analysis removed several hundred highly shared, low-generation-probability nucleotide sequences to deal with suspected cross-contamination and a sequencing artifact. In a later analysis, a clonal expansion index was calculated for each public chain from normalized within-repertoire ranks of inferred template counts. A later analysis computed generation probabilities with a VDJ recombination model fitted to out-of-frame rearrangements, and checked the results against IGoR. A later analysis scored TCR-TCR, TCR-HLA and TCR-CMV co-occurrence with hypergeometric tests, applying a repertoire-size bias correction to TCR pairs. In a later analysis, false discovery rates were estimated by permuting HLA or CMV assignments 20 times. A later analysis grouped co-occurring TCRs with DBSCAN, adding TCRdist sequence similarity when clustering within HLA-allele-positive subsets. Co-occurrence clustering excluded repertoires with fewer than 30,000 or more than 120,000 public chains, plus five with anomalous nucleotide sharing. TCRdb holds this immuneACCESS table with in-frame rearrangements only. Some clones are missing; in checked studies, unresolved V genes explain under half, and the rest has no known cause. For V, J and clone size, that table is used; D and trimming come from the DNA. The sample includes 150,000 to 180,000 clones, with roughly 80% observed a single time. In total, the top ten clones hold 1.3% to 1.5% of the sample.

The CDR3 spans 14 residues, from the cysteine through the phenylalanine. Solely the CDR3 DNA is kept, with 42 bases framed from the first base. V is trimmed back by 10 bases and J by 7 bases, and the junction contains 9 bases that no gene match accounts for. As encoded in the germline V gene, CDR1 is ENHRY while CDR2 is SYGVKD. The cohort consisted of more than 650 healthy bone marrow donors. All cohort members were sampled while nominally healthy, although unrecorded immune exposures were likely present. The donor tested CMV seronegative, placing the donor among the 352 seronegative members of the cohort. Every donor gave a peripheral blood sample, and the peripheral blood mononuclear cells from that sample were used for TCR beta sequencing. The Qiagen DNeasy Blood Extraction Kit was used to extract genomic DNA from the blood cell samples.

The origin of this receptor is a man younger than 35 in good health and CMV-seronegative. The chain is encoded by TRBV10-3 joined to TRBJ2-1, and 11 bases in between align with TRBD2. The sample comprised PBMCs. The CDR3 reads CASGLAGGRNEQFF. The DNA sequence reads TGTGCCAGTGGATTAGCGGGAGGGAGGAATGAGCAGTTCTTC.